A single TCR beta chain is shown here with its context. Its target is not known. This specimen belongs to a study of neurological immune-mediated disorders. As for the study in general: Among the roughly 35 patients with multiple sclerosis, some 31 were relapsing-remitting, while 3 were secondary progressive. General observations from the study: HTLV-1-associated myelopathy showed the most TCR clonal expansion; multiple sclerosis the least, below healthy controls. The multiple sclerosis repertoire cluster was not associated with any clinical or MRI feature, with the authors stating that larger cohorts are needed.

This CDR3 spans 14 amino acids. CDR1 is LGHDT, CDR2 YNNKEL, per germline (reference sequence). Trimming left V 4 bases short and J 7 bases short, with 17 bases between. Each TCR transcript was tagged with a 10-nucleotide random UMI during 5'RACE. TCRdb re-analysed the 5' RACE reads in MiXCR, keeping a single row per CDR3 protein. Here the sample spans 78,000 or so distinct CDR3 sequences, about 5.2% being singletons. Sequenced sample: PBMCs. The chain has TRBV3-1 and TRBJ2-7; D is unclear. The receptor comes from a woman in her twenties or thirties with multiple sclerosis. For the CDR3, the DNA is TGTGCCAGCAGCCCTCAGGAAAGATGGGAAGAGCAGTACGTC. It is translated as CASSPQERWEEQYV.